The clone carrying this T cell receptor beta chain was counted many times. Its antigen remains unidentified. Unique molecular identifiers were affixed to single, distinct cDNA molecules. TCRdb ran MiXCR on the 5' RACE reads and lists one entry per CDR3 protein. There are around 30,000 distinct CDR3 sequences in the sample; about 6.5% occur only once, and 7.5% to 8% lies in the top ten. V shed 6 bases and J 0 bases; nucleotides not matched to a gene: 5. CDR3 length: 14 residues. Germline V gene data show CDR1 as DFQATT and CDR2 as SNEGSKA (reference sequence). The data belong to a study of early T cells in non-severe SARS-CoV-2 infection. The overall study: Investigators sequenced bulk RNA drawn from unsorted whole blood, and chains remained unpaired. Study results and caveats: VDJdb matching skewed toward anti-spike CD8 responses, missing private and CD4 specificities.

The chain links TRBV20-1 to TRBJ1-3; 7 nucleotides line up with TRBD1. Sequenced material: whole blood. This receptor was identified in an adult who was a healthcare worker with PCR-confirmed SARS-CoV-2 infection or an uninfected control (not recorded which). Here the CDR3 DNA reads TGCAGTGCGGGTGACAGGGTCTCTGGAAACACCATATATTTT. This translates into CSAGDRVSGNTIYF.